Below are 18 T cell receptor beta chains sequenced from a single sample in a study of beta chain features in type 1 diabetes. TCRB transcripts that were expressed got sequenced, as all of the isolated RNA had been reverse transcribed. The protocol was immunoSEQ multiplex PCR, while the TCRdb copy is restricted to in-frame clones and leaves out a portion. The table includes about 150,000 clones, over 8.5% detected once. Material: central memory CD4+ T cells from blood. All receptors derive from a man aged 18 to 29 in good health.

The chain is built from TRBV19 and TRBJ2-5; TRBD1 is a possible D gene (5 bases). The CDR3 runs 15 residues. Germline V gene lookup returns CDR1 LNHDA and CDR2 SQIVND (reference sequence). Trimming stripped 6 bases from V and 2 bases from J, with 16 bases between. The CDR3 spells CASRYRPGLQETQYF. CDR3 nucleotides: TGTGCCAGTAGATACAGACCAGGGCTACAAGAGACCCAGTACTTC.

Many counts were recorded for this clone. The CDR3 is CASSVTGQSYEQYF. The CDR3 region has the DNA TGTGCCAGCAGCGTGACGGGACAGTCCTACGAGCAGTACTTC. This chain uses TRBV9 with TRBJ2-7, with TRBD1 matching over 7 bases. This CDR3 region has 14 residues. CDR1 is SGDLS and CDR2 is YYNGEE in the germline V gene. Trimming took 2 bases from V and 1 from J; bases not matched to a gene: 3.

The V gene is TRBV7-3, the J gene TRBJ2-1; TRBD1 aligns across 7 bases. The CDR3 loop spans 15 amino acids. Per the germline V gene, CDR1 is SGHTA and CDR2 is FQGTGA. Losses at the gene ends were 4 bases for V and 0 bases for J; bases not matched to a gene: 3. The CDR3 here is CASSSQGSSYNEQFF. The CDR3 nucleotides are TGTGCCAGCAGCTCACAGGGGAGCTCCTACAATGAGCAGTTCTTC.

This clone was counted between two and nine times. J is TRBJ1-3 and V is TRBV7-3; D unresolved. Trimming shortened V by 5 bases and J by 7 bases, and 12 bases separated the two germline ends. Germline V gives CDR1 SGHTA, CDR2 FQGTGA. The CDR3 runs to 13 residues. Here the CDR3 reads CASSPEVRNTIYF. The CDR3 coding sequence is TGTGCCAGCAGCCCCGAAGTAAGGAACACCATATATTTT.

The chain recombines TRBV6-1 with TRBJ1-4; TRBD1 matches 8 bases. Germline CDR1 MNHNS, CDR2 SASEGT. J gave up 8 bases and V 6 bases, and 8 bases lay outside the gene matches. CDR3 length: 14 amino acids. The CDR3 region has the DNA TGTGCCAGCAGACGGGACAGGAGTAACGAAAAACTGTTTTTT. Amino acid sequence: CASRRDRSNEKLFF.

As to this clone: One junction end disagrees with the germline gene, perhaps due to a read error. DNA of the CDR3: TGTGCCAGCAGCTCCATCACCGGGACTCCGGGGTTC. This sequence encodes CASSSITGTPGF. The chain combines TRBV7-2 with TRBJ2-4, with D tentatively TRBD2 (6 bases). The germline V gene has CDR1 SGHTA and CDR2 FQGNSA. This CDR3 is built from 12 residues.

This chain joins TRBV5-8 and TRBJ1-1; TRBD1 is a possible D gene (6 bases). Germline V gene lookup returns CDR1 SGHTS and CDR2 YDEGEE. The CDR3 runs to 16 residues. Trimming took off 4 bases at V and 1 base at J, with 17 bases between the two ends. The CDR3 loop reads CASSQDAGAANTEAFF. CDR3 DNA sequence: TGTGCCAGCAGCCAAGATGCGGGGGCAGCGAACACTGAAGCTTTCTTT.

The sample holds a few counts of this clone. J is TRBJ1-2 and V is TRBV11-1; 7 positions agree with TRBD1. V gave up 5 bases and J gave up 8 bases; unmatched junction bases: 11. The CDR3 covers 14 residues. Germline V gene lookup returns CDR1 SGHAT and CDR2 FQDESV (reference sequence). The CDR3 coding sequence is TGTGCCAGCAGCCTCCCGACAGGGAAGGGCGGCTACACCTTC. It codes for CASSLPTGKGGYTF. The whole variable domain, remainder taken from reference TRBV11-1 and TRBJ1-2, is EAEVAQSPRYKITEKSQAVAFWCDPISGHATLYWYRQILGQGPELLVQFQDESVVDDSQLPKDRFSAERLKGVDSTLKIQPAELGDSAMYLCASSLPTGKGGYTFGSGTRLTVV.

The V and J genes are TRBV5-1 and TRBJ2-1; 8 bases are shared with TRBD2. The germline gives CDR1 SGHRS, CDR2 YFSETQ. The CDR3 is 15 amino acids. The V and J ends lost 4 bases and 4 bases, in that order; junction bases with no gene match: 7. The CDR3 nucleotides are TGCGCCAGCAGCGCCTTAGCGGGATCTTACAATGAGCAGTTCTTC. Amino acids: CASSALAGSYNEQFF. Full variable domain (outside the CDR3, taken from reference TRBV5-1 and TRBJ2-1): KAGVTQTPRYLIKTRGQQVTLSCSPISGHRSVSWYQQTPGQGLQFLFEYFSETQRNKGNFPGRFSGRQFSNSRSEMNVSTLELGDSALYLCASSALAGSYNEQFFGPGTRLTVL.

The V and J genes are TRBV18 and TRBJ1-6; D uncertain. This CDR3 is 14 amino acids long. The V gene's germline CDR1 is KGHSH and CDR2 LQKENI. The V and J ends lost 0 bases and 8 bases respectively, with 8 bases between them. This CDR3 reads CASSPPSGDSPLHF. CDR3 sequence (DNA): TGTGCCAGCTCACCACCGTCCGGGGATTCACCCCTCCACTTT. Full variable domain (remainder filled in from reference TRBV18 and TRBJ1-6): NAGVMQNPRHLVRRRGQEARLRCSPMKGHSHVYWYRQLPEEGLKFMVYLQKENIIDESGMPKERFSAEFPKEGPSILRIQQVVRGDSAAYFCASSPPSGDSPLHFGNGTRLTVT.

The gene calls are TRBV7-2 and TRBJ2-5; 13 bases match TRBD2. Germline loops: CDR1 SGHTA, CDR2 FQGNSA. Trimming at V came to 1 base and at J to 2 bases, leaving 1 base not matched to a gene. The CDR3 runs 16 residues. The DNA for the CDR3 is TGTGCCAGCAGCTTAGGACTAGCGGGGGGTCAAGAGACCCAGTACTTC. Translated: CASSLGLAGGQETQYF.

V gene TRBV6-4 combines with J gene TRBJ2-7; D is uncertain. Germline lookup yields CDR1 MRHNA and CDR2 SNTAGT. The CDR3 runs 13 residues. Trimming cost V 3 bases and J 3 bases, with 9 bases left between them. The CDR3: CASSEVWGYEQYF. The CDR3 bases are TGTGCCAGCAGTGAAGTTTGGGGCTACGAGCAGTACTTC.

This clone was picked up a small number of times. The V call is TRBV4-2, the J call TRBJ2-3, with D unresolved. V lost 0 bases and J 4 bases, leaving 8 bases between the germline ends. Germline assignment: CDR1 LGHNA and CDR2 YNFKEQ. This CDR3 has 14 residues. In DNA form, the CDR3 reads TGTGCCAGCAGCCAAGATCTACCGGCAGATACGCAGTATTTT. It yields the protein CASSQDLPADTQYF.

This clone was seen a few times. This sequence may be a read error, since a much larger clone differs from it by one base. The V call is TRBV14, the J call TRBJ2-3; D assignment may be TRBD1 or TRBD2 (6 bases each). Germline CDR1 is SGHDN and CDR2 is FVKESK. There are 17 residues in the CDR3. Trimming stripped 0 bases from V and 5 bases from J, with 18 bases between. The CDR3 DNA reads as TGTGCCAGCAGCCAAGATGGGGGGCCCAGATTAAAAGATACGCAGTATTTT. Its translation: CASSQDGGPRLKDTQYF.

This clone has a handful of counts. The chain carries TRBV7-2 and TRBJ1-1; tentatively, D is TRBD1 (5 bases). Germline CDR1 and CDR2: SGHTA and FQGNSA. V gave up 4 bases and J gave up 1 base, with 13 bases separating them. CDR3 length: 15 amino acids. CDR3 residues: CASSSGHKGNTEAFF. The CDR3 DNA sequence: TGTGCCAGCAGCTCAGGACACAAGGGGAACACTGAAGCTTTCTTT.

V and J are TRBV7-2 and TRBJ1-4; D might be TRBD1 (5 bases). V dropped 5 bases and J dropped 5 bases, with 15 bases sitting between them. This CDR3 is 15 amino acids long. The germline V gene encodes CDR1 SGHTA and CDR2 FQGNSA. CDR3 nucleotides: TGTGCCAGCAGCAGATCAGGGCAGACAAATGAAAAACTGTTTTTT. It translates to CASSRSGQTNEKLFF.

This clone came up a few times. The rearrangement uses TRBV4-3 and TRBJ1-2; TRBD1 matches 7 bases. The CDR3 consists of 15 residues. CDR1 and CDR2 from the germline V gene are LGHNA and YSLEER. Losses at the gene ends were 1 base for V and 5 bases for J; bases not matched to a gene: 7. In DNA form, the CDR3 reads TGCGCCAGCAGCCAAGTTGGACAGGCGAGGTATGGCTACACCTTC. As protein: CASSQVGQARYGYTF.

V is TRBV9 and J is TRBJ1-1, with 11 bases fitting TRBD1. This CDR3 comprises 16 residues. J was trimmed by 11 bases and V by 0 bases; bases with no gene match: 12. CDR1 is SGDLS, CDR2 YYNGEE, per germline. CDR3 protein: CASSVDTGTGGTRAFF. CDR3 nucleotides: TGTGCCAGCAGCGTAGACACTGGGACAGGGGGGACTAGGGCTTTCTTT.